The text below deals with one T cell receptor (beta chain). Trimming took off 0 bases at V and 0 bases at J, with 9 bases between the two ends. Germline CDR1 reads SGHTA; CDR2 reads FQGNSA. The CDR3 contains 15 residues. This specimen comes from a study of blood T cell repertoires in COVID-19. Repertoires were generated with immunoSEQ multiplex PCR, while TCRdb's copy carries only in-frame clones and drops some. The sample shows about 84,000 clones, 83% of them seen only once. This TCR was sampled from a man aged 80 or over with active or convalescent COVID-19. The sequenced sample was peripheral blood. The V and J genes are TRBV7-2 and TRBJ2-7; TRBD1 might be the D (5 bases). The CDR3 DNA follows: TGTGCCAGCAGCTTAGCGGGGCTGAGCTCCTACGAGCAGTACTTC. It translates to CASSLAGLSSYEQYF.